Listed below are T cell receptor beta chains from one sample, sequenced in a study of beta chain features in type 1 diabetes. Sequencing was performed with immunoSEQ multiplex PCR; in TCRdb, only in-frame clones are kept and a portion is missing. This sample has hundreds of thousands of clones, with about 32% found just once. Sequenced input: naive CD4+ T cells from blood. The receptors were sampled from a man between 18 and 29 years old in good health. Both conserved end residues are part of each CDR3.

cdr3_aa,v_call,cdr3_length,j_call
CASSQRRSSYNEQFF,TRBV7-2,15,TRBJ2-1
CASSYTHNQPQHF,TRBV6-6,13,TRBJ1-5
CATSSAYTRLGNQPQHF,TRBV15,17,TRBJ1-5
CAWSAGDRSGANVLTF,TRBV30,16,TRBJ2-6
CASSVDTSGPDGDTQYF,TRBV9,17,TRBJ2-3
CASSLVGQGGTQYF,TRBV7-2,14,TRBJ2-5
CASSLGMGNTGELFF,TRBV7-8,15,TRBJ2-2
CASIIQGEETQYF,TRBV2,13,TRBJ2-5
CSGGHPNTGELFF,TRBV29-1,13,TRBJ2-2
CASSYSAYEQYF,TRBV6-6,12,TRBJ2-7
CASSIRDQQFF,TRBV19,11,TRBJ2-1
CATSRDPYRGQETQYF,TRBV15,16,TRBJ2-5
CASTGVGANVLTF,TRBV27,13,TRBJ2-6
CASSEEGQVEQYF,TRBV2,13,TRBJ2-7
CASSPVRQVRETQYF,TRBV14,15,TRBJ2-5